The present TCR beta chain was sequenced within a study of T cell clusters in autoimmune cytopenias (dated 2019 in TCRdb). Looking at the study overall: The median TRB sequencing depth was more than 40,000 reads per sample, and the median number of distinct TRB clonotypes was around 2,500 per sample. TRB and IGH repertoires from peripheral blood were sequenced in autoimmune cytopenia patients at active disease and during treatment follow-up, with healthy, CLL and autoimmune hepatitis controls included alongside. The study was designed to test whether a disease-specific immune repertoire signature usable as a blood-based biomarker is carried by autoimmune cytopenia patients.

For this clonotype: This receptor's antigen is unknown.

Each sample's TRB amplification started from about 250 ng of peripheral blood genomic DNA, which corresponds to 35,000 to 45,000 genome equivalents. The study at large found these results: The TRB repertoire shifts, including less even repertoires in secondary cytopenia and CLL, mostly reflected lymphoma bias and not autoimmunity. Healthy donors had almost three times as many exclusive TRB clusters as active autoimmune hepatitis patients, a finding consistent with an autoimmunity-wide signature. The T cell clusters were defined only in silico, and the functional role of the clusters still needed to be validated experimentally. In the comparison of secondary cytopenia with CLL, the cluster-lack signature was not observed, apparently because the dominant lymphoma-associated repertoire masked the signature. The GLIPH analysis suggested a lack of physiological T cell clusters in primary autoimmune cytopenia patients, since around 50 clusters were exclusive to healthy donors whereas approximately 16 were exclusive to patients.

Multiplex PCR with a touch-down protocol amplified TRB rearrangements, with the TRB-A and TRB-B primer pools combined in a single tube. Illumina adapters and sample indices were added to the amplicons through two consecutive PCR reactions using Phusion HS II polymerase. After gel purification with the NucleoSpin Gel and PCR Clean-up kit, the amplicons were quantified by Qubit and checked for quality on an Agilent 2100 Bioanalyzer. Libraries were sequenced on an Illumina MiSeq using 600-cycle, single-indexed, paired-end runs. In the paper's pipeline: MiXCR version 2.1.12 with the default MiXCR reference library was used to align and assemble TRB reads. A clone was defined by each unique CDR3 nucleotide sequence, and the analysis included only productive sequences with two or more reads. Repertoire diversity was assessed with alpha-parameterized diversity profiles (alpha 0 to 5), including the Shannon (alpha 1) and Simpson (alpha 2) indices, which were computed with an R script. The tcR package was used to compute combinatorial TRB VJ usage, which was then compared between cohorts by principal component analysis with ade4. TCRbeta CDR3s were clustered with GLIPH on cohort pairs matched by age and read depth, and cluster frequencies were compared by Wilcoxon test. Based on TCRdb reprocessing of the reads, there is one entry per CDR3 protein sequence, and DNA is missing. TCRdb's processing, not the authors', yielded these V and J calls. The data table for this sample lists over 9,000 distinct CDR3 sequences. 9% to 9.5% of the sample is taken by the ten largest.

According to the germline V gene, CDR1 reads SGHTA and CDR2 reads FQGNSA. From the cysteine through the phenylalanine, the CDR3 covers 15 amino acids. No DNA appears here. The receptor comes from a human donor with an autoimmune cytopenia or autoimmune hepatitis (not recorded which). The material sequenced was peripheral blood. The chain couples TRBV7-2 to TRBJ1-1; the TCRdb D gene call, TRBD1, has no DNA to confirm it. The CDR3 amino acid sequence is: CASSFTTLDRSEAFF.